This passage covers 31 T cell receptor beta chains from one sample sequenced in a study of T cell changes during pregnancy in multiple sclerosis. Profiling relied on immunoSEQ multiplex PCR, and the TCRdb table lists in-frame clones only, not all of them. The data contain approximately 43,000 clones, 90% of them singletons. The material sequenced was CD8+ T cells from peripheral blood mononuclear cells, taken in the first trimester of pregnancy. The source is a female donor with multiple sclerosis, enrolled in a pregnancy study.

V and J are TRBV6-5 and TRBJ2-1; TRBD2 is a possible D gene (5 bases). Germline CDR1 is MNHEY and CDR2 is SVGAGI. With 4 bases removed from V and 8 bases from J, the gap between germline ends came to 21 bases. The CDR3 covers 16 residues. CDR3 nucleotide sequence: TGTGCCAGCAGTTCCTCGCGGAGGAATCCTTTGGATGAGCAGTTCTTC. This codes for CASSSSRRNPLDEQFF.

The chain joins TRBV27 to TRBJ1-5, with 7 bases identical to TRBD1. The ends lost 6 bases at V and 4 bases at J; junction bases unmatched: 0. Looked up from germline, CDR1 is MNHEY and CDR2 is SMNVEV (reference sequence). The length of the CDR3 is 12 residues. CDR3 amino acids: CASRTGNQPQHF. In DNA form, the CDR3 reads TGTGCCAGCAGGACAGGGAATCAGCCCCAGCATTTT.

CDR3 in DNA: TGTGCCAGCAGCCCCGGGACAGGTCGAGCTCGCACAGATACGCAGTATTTT. It is translated as CASSPGTGRARTDTQYF. The chain has TRBV5-6 and TRBJ2-3; 8 positions match TRBD1. Germline lookup yields CDR1 SGHDT and CDR2 YYEEEE. After removal of 4 bases from V and 1 base from J, the junction contained 11 bases not matched to a gene. This CDR3 is built from 17 residues.

The chain recombines TRBV29-1 with TRBJ2-7; TRBD2 is a possible D gene (6 bases). Germline V lookup: CDR1 SQVTM, CDR2 ANQGSEA. The CDR3 spans 14 residues. V was clipped by 7 bases and J by 2 bases, with 18 bases between them. In DNA form, the CDR3 reads TGCAGCGCTCGCGGGGACTCATCTGCCTACGAGCAGTACTTC. Amino acids: CSARGDSSAYEQYF.

The chain carries TRBV7-9 and TRBJ2-7, with TRBD2 as a possible D gene (6 bases). CDR1 is SEHNR, CDR2 FQNEAQ, per germline (reference sequence). Trimming removed 5 bases from V and 2 bases from J, with 16 bases in between. This CDR3 is 15 amino acids long. Written as DNA, the CDR3 is TGTGCCAGCAGCCCGGCAATGGAGGGAGCCTACGAGCAGTACTTC. Its translation: CASSPAMEGAYEQYF.

The chain uses TRBV27 and TRBJ2-2, with D possibly being TRBD1 (6 bases). V was trimmed by 2 bases and J by 1 base, leaving 17 bases between them. This CDR3 is built from 18 residues. Per germline, CDR1 MNHEY and CDR2 SMNVEV (reference sequence). The DNA for the CDR3 is TGTGCCAGCAGTTTAACCCCCTTACAGGGCCTGAACACCGGGGAGCTGTTTTTT. Translated, it gives CASSLTPLQGLNTGELFF.

J is TRBJ1-2 and V is TRBV7-9, with D perhaps matching TRBD1 (6 bases). CDR3 length: 14 amino acids. From germline, CDR1 is SEHNR and CDR2 FQNEAQ (reference sequence). V lost 2 bases and J 6 bases, leaving 13 bases between the germline ends. CDR3: CASSLNRESDGYTF. CDR3 coding DNA: TGTGCCAGCAGCTTAAACAGGGAGTCGGATGGCTACACCTTC.

The J gene is TRBJ2-7, the V gene TRBV7-3; D possibly corresponds to TRBD1 (6 bases). Trimming took 1 base from V and 4 from J, leaving 11 bases between them. The length of the CDR3 is 14 residues. The germline gives CDR1 SGHTA, CDR2 FQGTGA. The CDR3 DNA follows: TGTGCCAGCAGCTTAATTCCAGGGGCGTACGAGCAGTACTTC. Protein sequence: CASSLIPGAYEQYF.

The V and J genes are TRBV7-9 and TRBJ1-5; D gene unclear. Trimming shortened V by 1 base and J by 5 bases, and 6 bases separated the two germline ends. Germline CDR1 is SEHNR and CDR2 is FQNEAQ (reference sequence). The CDR3 runs 13 residues. CDR3 in amino acids: CASSLVSDQPQHF. CDR3 coding DNA: TGTGCCAGCAGCTTAGTTTCGGATCAGCCCCAGCATTTT.

The J gene is TRBJ1-1, the V gene TRBV5-4, with TRBD1 as a possible D gene (6 bases). Deletions cut 4 bases from V and 1 base from J, with 14 bases between. CDR3 size: 15 residues. Germline CDR1 SGHNT, CDR2 YYREEE (reference sequence). The CDR3 DNA is TGTGCCAGCAGCATGGTGGGGGACACGAACACTGAAGCTTTCTTT. Protein sequence: CASSMVGDTNTEAFF.

The chain combines TRBV6-1 with TRBJ2-3, with a tentative D call TRBD1 (7 bases). Germline assignment: CDR1 MNHNS and CDR2 SASEGT. This CDR3 contains 14 residues. The V end was cut by 2 bases, the J end by 3 bases, with 9 bases between. The CDR3 sequence is CASSEQGGTDTQYF. The DNA for the CDR3 is TGTGCCAGCAGTGAACAGGGGGGTACAGATACGCAGTATTTT.

This clone has just a few counts. The chain combines TRBV28 with TRBJ2-7; perhaps TRBD2 as D (6 bases). Trimming removed 0 bases at V and 2 bases at J, with 8 bases between. CDR1 and CDR2 from the germline V gene are MDHEN and SYDVKM. This CDR3 region has 14 residues. For the CDR3, the DNA is TGTGCCAGCAGTTTATGGGGGAGGACCTACGAGCAGTACTTC. Translation: CASSLWGRTYEQYF.

The chain combines TRBV11-2 with TRBJ2-5; the match to TRBD1 covers 7 bases. Germline assignment: CDR1 SGHAT and CDR2 FQNNGV. The CDR3 has 19 amino acids. The ends lost 1 base at V and 1 base at J; junction bases unmatched: 15. The CDR3 nucleotides read TGTGCCAGCAGCTTAGTGACCGTCCACCGGGGACAGATCCAAGAGACCCAGTACTTC. This encodes CASSLVTVHRGQIQETQYF. Complete variable domain (other parts from reference TRBV11-2 and TRBJ2-5): EAGVAQSPRYKIIEKRQSVAFWCNPISGHATLYWYQQILGQGPKLLIQFQNNGVVDDSQLPKDRFSAERLKGVDSTLKIQPAKLEDSAVYLCASSLVTVHRGQIQETQYFGPGTRLLVL.

CDR3: CSVEGLPRQGIGNTIYF. DNA of the CDR3: TGCAGCGTTGAAGGATTACCCAGACAGGGTATTGGAAACACCATATATTTT. The gene calls are TRBV29-1 and TRBJ1-3; TRBD1 matches at 7 bases. The J segment lost 3 bases and the V segment lost 1 base, leaving 12 bases of the junction unmatched. Germline-derived CDR1 and CDR2 are SQVTM and ANQGSEA. The length of the CDR3 is 17 residues.

V and J are TRBV19 and TRBJ2-7; 9 bases match TRBD1. This CDR3 has 15 residues. V shed 6 bases, J shed 2 bases, and the junction held 8 bases outside the gene matches. Per the germline V gene, CDR1 is LNHDA and CDR2 is SQIVND (reference sequence). CDR3 bases: TGTGCCAGTAGCTTCCGGGACAGGGCACCCTACGAGCAGTACTTC. Amino acid sequence: CASSFRDRAPYEQYF. Full variable domain (remainder filled in from reference TRBV19 and TRBJ2-7): DGGITQSPKYLFRKEGQNVTLSCEQNLNHDAMYWYRQDPGQGLRLIYYSQIVNDFQKGDIAEGYSVSREKKESFPLTVTSAQKNPTAFYLCASSFRDRAPYEQYFGPGTRLTVT.

This chain connects TRBV7-2 to TRBJ2-7, with D maybe TRBD2 (5 bases). The CDR3 has 13 amino acids. V dropped 3 bases and J dropped 2 bases, with 8 bases sitting between them. The germline V gene encodes CDR1 SGHTA and CDR2 FQGNSA. This CDR3 reads CASSFAEAYEQYF. DNA of the CDR3: TGTGCCAGCAGCTTTGCGGAGGCCTACGAGCAGTACTTC.

This chain uses TRBV2 with TRBJ2-1; 8 positions agree with TRBD1. The junction had 13 bases not matched to a gene; V was cut back by 9 bases and J by 0 bases. The CDR3 is 17 amino acids. Germline assignment: CDR1 SNHLY and CDR2 FYNNEI. The CDR3 spells CASTGTGGSVSYNEQFF. The CDR3 nucleotides are TGTGCCAGTACCGGGACAGGAGGGTCTGTCTCCTACAATGAGCAGTTCTTC.

In its sample, this clone was seen once. This chain links TRBV5-4 with TRBJ2-5; TRBD2 matches at 11 bases. V lost 4 bases, J lost 3 bases, and 2 bases stayed unmatched. Germline-derived CDR1 and CDR2 are SGHNT and YYREEE (reference sequence). This CDR3 comprises 14 residues. CDR3 nucleotides: TGTGCCAGCAGCACGGGACTAGCGGAAGAGACCCAGTACTTC. This codes for CASSTGLAEETQYF.

J is TRBJ1-1 and V is TRBV5-5; the D gene is possibly TRBD1 (6 bases). In germline, CDR1 is SGHKS, CDR2 YYEKEE (reference sequence). V lost 0 bases and J 5 bases, leaving 14 bases between the germline ends. The CDR3 extends over 15 amino acids. This chain's CDR3 is CASSLERGIWTEAFF. CDR3 nucleotide sequence: TGTGCCAGCAGCTTGGAGAGGGGGATCTGGACTGAAGCTTTCTTT.

This clone was seen more than once but under ten times. For the CDR3, the DNA is TGCAGCGTTTCCCCTACCGGGACACTCAATATGAACACTGAAGCTTTCTTT. This sequence encodes CSVSPTGTLNMNTEAFF. The rearrangement joins TRBV29-1 to TRBJ1-1; D perhaps matches TRBD1 (6 bases). V lost 5 bases, J lost 0 bases, and 22 bases lay in between. The CDR3 is 17 residues long. Germline values: CDR1 SQVTM, CDR2 ANQGSEA.

The rearrangement uses TRBV2 and TRBJ2-5; 9 nucleotides align to TRBD1. The J call is doubtful: the DNA matches TRBJ2-7 better. CDR1 is SNHLY and CDR2 is FYNNEI in the germline V gene. The CDR3 consists of 14 residues. CDR3 residues: CASREGTGPYEQYF. As DNA, the CDR3 is TGTGCCAGCAGGGAGGGGACAGGGCCCTACGAGCAGTACTTC.

The J gene is TRBJ2-5, the V gene TRBV19, with 12 positions matching TRBD2. The ends lost 6 bases at V and 2 bases at J; junction bases unmatched: 4. The V gene's germline CDR1 is LNHDA and CDR2 SQIVND (reference sequence). CDR3 size: 15 residues. CDR3 coding DNA: TGTGCCAGTAGACCCGGACTAGCGGGACAAGAGACCCAGTACTTC. Translation: CASRPGLAGQETQYF.

The CDR3 nucleotides are TGTGCCAGCAAGCTGACGGGAGATACGCAGTATTTT. Protein: CASKLTGDTQYF. The rearrangement uses TRBV7-9 and TRBJ2-3; no clear D. V was trimmed by 7 bases and J by 5 bases, leaving 10 bases between them. CDR1 is SEHNR, CDR2 FQNEAQ, per germline (reference sequence). The CDR3 runs to 12 residues.

The rearrangement uses TRBV25-1 and TRBJ1-1; D unresolved. This CDR3 has 15 amino acids. CDR1 and CDR2 from the germline V gene are MGHDK and SYGVNS. The germline V and J ends were trimmed by 5 bases and 0 bases, with 13 bases remaining between them. The CDR3 here is CASSFPGGMNTEAFF. The CDR3 DNA sequence: TGTGCCAGCAGTTTCCCAGGAGGTATGAACACTGAAGCTTTCTTT.

The chain employs TRBV2 and TRBJ2-1; D gene uncertain. V was trimmed by 9 bases and J by 2 bases, leaving 23 bases between them. The CDR3 consists of 17 residues. CDR1 is SNHLY, CDR2 FYNNEI, per germline. The CDR3, as DNA: TGTGCCAGTCTCCGAGATGAGGCAGAAACCACCTACAATGAGCAGTTCTTC. This encodes CASLRDEAETTYNEQFF. Based on the CDR3 plus reference TRBV2 and TRBJ2-1, the full variable domain is EPEVTQTPSHQVTQMGQEVILRCVPISNHLYFYWYRQILGQKVEFLVSFYNNEISEKSEIFDDQFSVERPDGSNFTLKIRSTKLEDSAMYFCASLRDEAETTYNEQFFGPGTRLTVL.

The rearrangement joins TRBV5-4 to TRBJ2-1, with 8 bases that match TRBD2. The CDR3 is made up of 15 amino acids. Per germline, CDR1 SGHNT and CDR2 YYREEE (reference sequence). V lost 4 bases and J lost 3; bases outside the gene matches: 6. DNA of the CDR3: TGTGCCAGCAGCGCGATAGCGGGAAGCTACAATGAGCAGTTCTTC. Encoded protein: CASSAIAGSYNEQFF.

This clone was detected only once. CDR3 DNA sequence: TGTGCCAGCAGCTCGGCGGGGTCTGGGGCCAACGTCCTGACTTTC. Its translation: CASSSAGSGANVLTF. The chain employs TRBV5-4 and TRBJ2-6, with D perhaps TRBD2 (6 bases). Germline loops: CDR1 SGHNT, CDR2 YYREEE (reference sequence). V lost 3 bases and J 1 base, leaving 8 bases between the germline ends. CDR3 size: 15 residues.

V gene TRBV27 combines with J gene TRBJ2-3; no clear D. There are 15 residues in the CDR3. Germline values: CDR1 MNHEY, CDR2 SMNVEV (reference sequence). The V and J ends lost 6 bases and 0 bases respectively, with 13 bases between them. CDR3 sequence reads: CASRRLESSTDTQYF. For the CDR3, the DNA is TGTGCCAGCAGGCGACTGGAGTCTAGCACAGATACGCAGTATTTT.

This chain uses TRBV29-1 with TRBJ1-1; D not certain. Trimming pared 6 bases from V and 1 base from J, leaving 9 bases between. This CDR3 is 12 amino acids long. The V gene's germline CDR1 is SQVTM and CDR2 ANQGSEA. DNA of the CDR3: TGCAGCGTCGTTATTTGGAACACTGAAGCTTTCTTT. This translates into CSVVIWNTEAFF.

This chain connects TRBV29-1 to TRBJ2-3; the match to TRBD2 covers 7 bases. Germline V gene sequence: CDR1 SQVTM, CDR2 ANQGSEA. Trimming took 3 bases from V and 5 from J; bases not matched to a gene: 14. The CDR3 loop spans 16 amino acids. The CDR3 loop is CSVEFRVVIAGDTQYF. The CDR3 DNA sequence: TGCAGCGTTGAGTTTCGGGTTGTAATAGCGGGAGATACGCAGTATTTT.

The chain joins TRBV7-8 to TRBJ1-2; D may be TRBD1 (6 bases). The CDR3 consists of 15 residues. The V and J ends lost 0 bases and 6 bases respectively, with 14 bases between them. CDR1 and CDR2 (germline): SGHVS, FQNEAQ. For the CDR3, the DNA is TGTGCCAGCAGCTTAGCCATGGGGGACAACGATGGCTACACCTTC. Translating gives CASSLAMGDNDGYTF.